This T cell receptor beta chain derives from a study of T cell responses to AZD1222 COVID-19 vaccine. Notes on the study in general: It was only five to seven AZD1222 recipients who were seropositive at baseline. Among the donors, most were white British and more were female, and clonal diversity was possibly underestimated. Vaccine-associated CD4 TCRs spanned spike, dominant at 160-218 and 743-854. The study found Spike-specific TCR breadth and depth rose after two AZD1222 doses.

Sequencing was performed with immunoSEQ multiplex PCR; in TCRdb, only in-frame clones are kept and a portion is missing. The sample lists under 150,000 clones, around 85% seen once, with 7.9% in the top ten. The V and J ends lost 8 bases and 7 bases respectively, with 24 bases between them. CDR1 SGHTA and CDR2 FQGNSA come from the germline V gene. This CDR3 is built from 15 residues. A note on this clone: Its target is not known.

Sequenced material: peripheral blood, taken 28 days after the second dose of the MenACWY control vaccine. The chain has TRBV7-2 and TRBJ2-7; D is possibly TRBD1 or TRBD2 (5 bases each). This clonotype was obtained from an adult who received the MenACWY meningococcal vaccine as a control. CDR3 DNA: TGTGCCAGCGGAATAAAGCCGGGGCACTCGGGGGAGCAGTACTTC. Translated: CASGIKPGHSGEQYF.